These T cell receptor beta chains were read from a single sample in a study of blood T cell repertoires in COVID-19. Measured with immunoSEQ multiplex PCR; TCRdb has only the in-frame clones, and not every one. The sample has a few hundred thousand clones; about four fifths are singletons. Sequenced material: peripheral blood. These receptor sequences come from a man aged 25-40 years who had recovered from COVID-19. Both conserved end residues are part of each CDR3. D genes are given only for firm matches. Part of the rows lack a size; the others show once, few, many or a class for expanded clones.

length | size | J | V | D | DNA | CDR3
13 | few | TRBJ1-1 | TRBV11-2 | . | TGTGCCAGCAGCTATCGCGGGGGCACGGAAGCTTTCTTT | CASSYRGGTEAFF
15 | . | TRBJ2-3 | TRBV7-8 | . | TGTGCCAGCAGCTTAGACAGCCAAGTTTCAGATACGCAGTATTTT | CASSLDSQVSDTQYF
14 | . | TRBJ1-4 | TRBV3-1/TRBV3-2 | . | TGTGCCAGCAGCCTACAGGGAACTAATGAAAAACTGTTTTTT | CASSLQGTNEKLFF
18 | . | TRBJ2-3 | TRBV3-1/TRBV3-2 | TRBD2 | TGTGCCAGCAGCCCGGGGACTAGCGACAACCTACTCACAGATACGCAGTATTTT | CASSPGTSDNLLTDTQYF
14 | . | TRBJ2-2 | TRBV7-6 | TRBD1 | TGTGCCAGCAGCTCCGACAGGGTCATGAGGGAGCTGTTTTTT | CASSSDRVMRELFF
15 | . | TRBJ2-1 | TRBV19 | TRBD2 | TGTGCCAGTAGTTCGGAGCGGGGGGCCGGCGATGAGCAGTTCTTC | CASSSERGAGDEQFF
15 | . | TRBJ1-6 | TRBV2 | TRBD1 | TGTGCCAGCAGTGAGGGACAGGGGTTTGTCTCACCCCTCCACTTT | CASSEGQGFVSPLHF
17 | . | TRBJ1-1 | TRBV27 | TRBD1 | TGTGCCAGCAGTTTATCGCGGCTACGACAGGGTTACACTGAAGCTTTCTTT | CASSLSRLRQGYTEAFF
15 | . | TRBJ2-2 | TRBV2 | . | TGTGCCAGCAGAGGTCTCACAGGGCGGACCGGGGAGCTGTTTTTT | CASRGLTGRTGELFF
19 | once | TRBJ1-4 | TRBV5-1 | TRBD1 | TGCGCCAGCAGCGATACGACCGGGACAGGGATGGCAACTAATGAAAAACTGTTTTTT | CASSDTTGTGMATNEKLFF
13 | . | TRBJ1-4 | TRBV6-5 | . | TGTGCCAGCAGTTACGTTCGTGAGGAAAAACTGTTTTTT | CASSYVREEKLFF
20 | . | TRBJ1-2 | TRBV5-4 | . | TGTGCCAGCAGCGGGAGGGGTGAGAGGGGCCCCGGAGAAGAACTATATGGCTACACCTTC | CASSGRGERGPGEELYGYTF
14 | . | TRBJ1-1 | TRBV6-5 | . | TGTGCCAGCAGTCGGGTGGGAGGGAACACTGAAGCTTTCTTT | CASSRVGGNTEAFF
15 | few | TRBJ1-2 | TRBV2 | TRBD1 | TGTGCCAGCAGTCGGACAGGGGTGGATGTATATGGCTACACCTTC | CASSRTGVDVYGYTF
15 | . | TRBJ2-7 | TRBV14 | . | TGTGCCAGCAGCCAAACGGCAGGGGTATCTTACGAGCAGTACTTC | CASSQTAGVSYEQYF
12 | . | TRBJ2-2 | TRBV2 | TRBD1 | TGTGCCAGCCGGACAGGGGCCGGGGAGCTGTTTTTT | CASRTGAGELFF
16 | . | TRBJ2-2 | TRBV5-1 | . | TGCGCCAGCAGCTCGAAAACAGGCACCAACACCGGGGAGCTGTTTTTT | CASSSKTGTNTGELFF
15 | . | TRBJ2-1 | TRBV24-1 | TRBD1 | TGTGCCACCAGTGGTGGGACAGGCATCTACAATGAGCAGTTCTTC | CATSGGTGIYNEQFF
16 | . | TRBJ2-3 | TRBV11-1 | TRBD2 | TGTGCCAGCAGCTTCACTAGCGGGGGCCGGGGAGATACGCAGTATTTT | CASSFTSGGRGDTQYF
13 | . | TRBJ1-2 | TRBV4-2 | . | TGTGCCAGCAGCCAAGTGTCAGGGAATGGCTACACCTTC | CASSQVSGNGYTF
11 | . | TRBJ1-1 | TRBV10-3 | . | TGTGCCAGCGAGCGGGGGGCTGAAGCTTTCTTT | CASERGAEAFF
13 | . | TRBJ1-2 | TRBV6-6 | TRBD1 | TGTGCCAGCAGTGGACAGGACCACTATGGCTACACCTTC | CASSGQDHYGYTF
15 | . | TRBJ2-7 | TRBV18 | TRBD2 | TGTGCCAGCTCATCAGGGACTAGCCCTAACTACGAGCAGTACTTC | CASSSGTSPNYEQYF
14 | . | TRBJ1-5 | TRBV2 | . | TGTGCCAGCAGTGTCGAAGCGAGCAATCAGCCCCAGCATTTT | CASSVEASNQPQHF
16 | . | TRBJ2-1 | TRBV6-4 | TRBD2 | TGTGCCAGCAGTGACACTAGCGGGGGGGAATACAATGAGCAGTTCTTC | CASSDTSGGEYNEQFF
14 | few | TRBJ1-4 | TRBV9 | . | TGTGCCAGCGGCGCAGGCCTAACTAATGAAAAACTGTTTTTT | CASGAGLTNEKLFF
14 | . | TRBJ2-5 | TRBV19 | TRBD2 | TGTGCCAGTACAGCGGCTAGCGGGGAAGAGACCCAGTACTTC | CASTAASGEETQYF
16 | . | TRBJ1-1 | TRBV5-4 | . | TGTGCCAGCAGCTTGGTTTTTGGGCAGGGAGGCACTGAAGCTTTCTTT | CASSLVFGQGGTEAFF
14 | . | TRBJ1-5 | TRBV2 | . | TGTGCCAGCACCGAAACGGGGATAGGTCAGCCCCAGCATTTT | CASTETGIGQPQHF
13 | . | TRBJ1-2 | TRBV6-5 | . | TGTGCCAGCAGCACCCCCGAAGGAGATGGCTACACCTTC | CASSTPEGDGYTF
12 | few | TRBJ2-1 | TRBV5-4 | . | TGTGCCAGCAGCTTGGACTTGCATGAGCAGTTCTTC | CASSLDLHEQFF
15 | once | TRBJ2-7 | TRBV7-9 | TRBD1 | TGTGCCAGCAGCTTAGTTCGGGACAGCTCCTACGAGCAGTACTTC | CASSLVRDSSYEQYF
15 | once | TRBJ1-1 | TRBV19 | TRBD1 | TGTGCCAGTAGTACGACGGGACAGTCGAACACTGAAGCTTTCTTT | CASSTTGQSNTEAFF
16 | . | TRBJ2-5 | TRBV3-1/TRBV3-2 | TRBD2 | TGTGCCAGCAGCCAAGCGGGTAGCGGGGGGGCGGAGACCCAGTACTTC | CASSQAGSGGAETQYF
14 | . | TRBJ2-7 | TRBV5-5 | . | TGTGCCAGCAGCTCGGTGGGGCGTTCGTACGAGCAGTACTTC | CASSSVGRSYEQYF
12 | . | TRBJ1-1 | TRBV3-1/TRBV3-2 | . | TGTGCCAGCAGCCCCGCAGGGACTGAAGCTTTCTTT | CASSPAGTEAFF
16 | . | TRBJ1-5 | TRBV7-2 | TRBD1 | TGTGCCAGCAGCTTAGCATCTGTCACCATCCGAGACAGGGTCCATTTT | CASSLASVTIRDRVHF
11 | . | TRBJ2-3 | TRBV7-6 | . | TGTGCCAGCAGCGAGTTCGATACGCAGTATTTT | CASSEFDTQYF
15 | . | TRBJ1-2 | TRBV7-3 | TRBD1 | TGTGCCAGCAGCACGCCCGGGACAGGTTATCTTGGCTACACCTTC | CASSTPGTGYLGYTF
14 | . | TRBJ1-5 | TRBV25-1 | . | TGTGCCAGCAGTGCGGGAACTAGCAATCAGCCCCAGCATTTT | CASSAGTSNQPQHF
13 | . | TRBJ1-6 | TRBV9 | . | TGTGCCAGCAACCCAGGAGGTTATTCACCCCTCCACTTT | CASNPGGYSPLHF
14 | . | TRBJ1-4 | TRBV6-1 | . | TGTGCCAGCAGTGAGGCGGGCACTAATGAAAAACTGTTTTTT | CASSEAGTNEKLFF
14 | . | TRBJ2-1 | TRBV9 | TRBD2 | TGTGCCAGCACCGGGACTAGCGGGGCGTGGGAGCAGTTCTTC | CASTGTSGAWEQFF
14 | . | TRBJ2-2 | TRBV2 | TRBD1 | TGTGCCAGCAAAAAGACAGGGGGCGGCGGGGAGCTGTTTTTT | CASKKTGGGGELFF
15 | once | TRBJ1-5 | TRBV3-1/TRBV3-2 | . | TGTGCCAGCAGCCAAAACGGGGTTATGGGTCAGCCCCAGCATTTT | CASSQNGVMGQPQHF
14 | once | TRBJ2-3 | TRBV5-1 | TRBD1 | TGCGCCAGCGCCTCAGTAGGGGGCTCAGATACGCAGTATTTT | CASASVGGSDTQYF
13 | . | TRBJ1-6 | TRBV6-4 | TRBD1 | TGTGCCAGCAGTGACTCTACTCCCAGGGGGATGGCGTTT | CASSDSTPRGMAF
15 | . | TRBJ2-1 | TRBV2 | . | TGTGCCAGCGGTATTGATCTATATTCCTACAATGAGCAGTTCTTC | CASGIDLYSYNEQFF